The clone carrying this T cell receptor beta chain was detected many times. Antigen: not known. The entry originates in a study of T cells in Graves' hyperthyroidism and ophthalmopathy. Points from the study as a whole: Most thyroid-expanded clonotypes above 0.001 were also found in blood. The model made its ophthalmopathy prediction, and onset followed a median around 6.9 months later.

The source material, RNA transcripts, was used to amplify TCR beta CDR3 regions. HTBI primers drove first-round RT-PCR of the TCR CDR3. TCRdb fed the multiplex PCR reads into MiXCR, producing one record per CDR3 protein. This table has about 520,000 distinct CDR3 sequences, around a quarter appearing once. Per germline, CDR1 MNHNS and CDR2 SASEGT. The CDR3 has 14 residues. V was pared by 7 bases and J by 5 bases, with 7 bases of the junction left unmatched. The rearrangement joins TRBV6-1 to TRBJ1-5; 8 positions match TRBD1. The source material was blood. This TCR was sampled from a woman in her thirties with Graves' ophthalmopathy. This chain's CDR3 is CASKKDRDYQPQHF. The CDR3 region has the DNA TGTGCCAGCAAAAAGGACAGGGATTATCAGCCCCAGCATTTT.